The following is a TCR beta chain sequence with its context. What it recognizes is unknown. MiXCR, applied by TCRdb to the RT-PCR reads, yields one record per CDR3 protein. The table records 600,000 to 700,000 distinct CDR3 sequences, 13% to 15% of them present only once. Germline CDR1 LGHDT, CDR2 YNNKEL (reference sequence). CDR3 size: 15 residues. Trimming took 0 bases from V and 6 from J, leaving 15 bases between them. This sample was taken from a study of response to subunit inactivated influenza vaccine. Study findings and constraints: Few new T cells, the authors suggested, are recruited by each seasonal influenza vaccination.

The rearrangement joins TRBV3-1 to TRBJ2-7; D is perhaps TRBD1 (5 bases). The sample in question was PBMCs from blood, obtained around 14 days before vaccination. This TCR was recovered from a man aged 45-60 years who received an inactivated influenza vaccine. The CDR3 DNA sequence: TGTGCCAGCAGCCAAGATGGACACATCGGGCTCGAGCAGTACTTC. Translated: CASSQDGHIGLEQYF.